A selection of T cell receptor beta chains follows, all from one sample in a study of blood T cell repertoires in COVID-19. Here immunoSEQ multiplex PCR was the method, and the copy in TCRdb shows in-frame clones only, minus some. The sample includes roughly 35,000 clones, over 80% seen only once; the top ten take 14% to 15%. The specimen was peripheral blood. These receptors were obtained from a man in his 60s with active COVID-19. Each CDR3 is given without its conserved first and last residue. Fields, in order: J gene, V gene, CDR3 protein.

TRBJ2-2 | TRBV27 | ASSPTGGELF
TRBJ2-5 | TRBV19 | ASSPRGAGTQETQY
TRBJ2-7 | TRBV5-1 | ASRDSDYEQY
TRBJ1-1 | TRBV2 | ASSERGGNTEAF
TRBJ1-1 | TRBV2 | ASSDSLTGGFAEAF
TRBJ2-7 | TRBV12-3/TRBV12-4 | ASSHTIYEQY
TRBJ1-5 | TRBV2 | ASGTGEMGNQPQH
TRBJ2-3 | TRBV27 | ASSLSPKLNTQY
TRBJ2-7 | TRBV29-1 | SVEGMGGYEQY
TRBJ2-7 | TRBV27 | ASSRGTSVTYEQY
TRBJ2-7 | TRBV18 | ASSPPDRLPYEQY
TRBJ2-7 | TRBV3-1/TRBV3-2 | ASSQRAGQGVGEQY
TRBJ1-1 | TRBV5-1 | ASRDSLNTEAF